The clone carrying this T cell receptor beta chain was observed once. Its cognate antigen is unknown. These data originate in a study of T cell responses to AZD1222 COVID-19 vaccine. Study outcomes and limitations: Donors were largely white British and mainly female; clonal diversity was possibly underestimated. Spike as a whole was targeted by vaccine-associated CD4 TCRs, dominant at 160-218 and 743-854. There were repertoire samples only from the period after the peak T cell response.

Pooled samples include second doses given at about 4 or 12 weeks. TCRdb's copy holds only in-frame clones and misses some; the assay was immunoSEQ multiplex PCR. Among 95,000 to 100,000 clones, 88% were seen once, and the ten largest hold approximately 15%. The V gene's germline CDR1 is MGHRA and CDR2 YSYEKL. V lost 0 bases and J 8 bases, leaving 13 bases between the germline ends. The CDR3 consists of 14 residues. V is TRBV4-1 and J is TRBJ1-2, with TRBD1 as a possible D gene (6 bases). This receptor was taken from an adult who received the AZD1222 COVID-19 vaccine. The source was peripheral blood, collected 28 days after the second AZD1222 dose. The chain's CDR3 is CASSQESPQGGYTF. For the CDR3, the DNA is TGCGCCAGCAGCCAAGAATCGCCACAGGGAGGCTACACCTTC.